Following are 17 T cell receptor beta chains from one sample sequenced in a study of blood T cell repertoires in COVID-19. Generated by immunoSEQ multiplex PCR, the TCRdb table keeps only in-frame clones and is missing some. The table includes nearly 350,000 clones, roughly 90% detected once. Material: peripheral blood. Receptor source: a woman in her seventies with COVID-19, enrolled during active disease.

In this sample, this clone turned up many times. The same CDR3 is also encoded by other DNA sequences in this sample. This chain links TRBV28 with TRBJ1-3; no definite D call. Germline V gene data show CDR1 as MDHEN and CDR2 as SYDVKM. Trimming pared 5 bases from V and 4 bases from J, leaving 9 bases between. The CDR3 runs 13 residues. CDR3 DNA: TGTGCCAGCAGTCTGACAACCGGAAACACCATATATTTT. It codes for CASSLTTGNTIYF.

This clone was found once. The V gene is TRBV6-1, the J gene TRBJ1-5; D is perhaps TRBD1 (6 bases). The germline V gene has CDR1 MNHNS and CDR2 SASEGT. Trimming took 2 bases from V and 7 from J, leaving 9 bases between them. CDR3 length equals 13 residues. The CDR3 loop is CASSEWQGQPQHF. The CDR3 region has the DNA TGTGCCAGCAGTGAATGGCAGGGGCAGCCCCAGCATTTT.

The chain uses TRBV7-6 and TRBJ2-1, with D possibly being TRBD2 (5 bases). The germline gives CDR1 SGHVS, CDR2 FNYEAQ. The V end was cut by 5 bases, the J end by 2 bases, with 13 bases between. The CDR3 runs to 15 residues. The CDR3 DNA reads TGTGCCAGCAGCCCGGCGGCGGGTGCCTACAATGAGCAGTTCTTC. Its translation is CASSPAAGAYNEQFF.

The chain joins TRBV7-2 to TRBJ2-3, with 12 bases matching TRBD2. CDR3 length: 17 residues. The V and J ends lost 5 bases and 7 bases, in that order; junction bases with no gene match: 13. Germline CDR1 is SGHTA and CDR2 is FQGNSA. DNA of the CDR3: TGTGCCAGCAGCACCCAGACTAGCGGGGGAGTTCAGCATACGCAGTATTTT. Protein: CASSTQTSGGVQHTQYF. The complete variable domain, with remaining parts taken from reference TRBV7-2 and TRBJ2-3, reads GAGVSQSPSNKVTEKGKDVELRCDPISGHTALYWYRQSLGQGLEFLIYFQGNSAPDKSGLPSDRFSAERTGGSVSTLTIQRTQQEDSAVYLCASSTQTSGGVQHTQYFGPGTRLTVL.

The chain combines TRBV4-1 with TRBJ2-4; 7 nucleotides match TRBD2. The CDR3 length is 19 residues. V trimming: 2 bases; J trimming: 0 bases; junction bases outside the gene matches: 13. CDR1 MGHRA and CDR2 YSYEKL come from the germline V gene. CDR3 residues: CASSQPETGTTLAKNIQYF. CDR3 coding DNA: TGCGCCAGCAGCCAACCGGAGACCGGGACTACACTAGCCAAAAACATTCAGTACTTC.

V gene TRBV7-2 combines with J gene TRBJ2-4, with TRBD2 matching over 10 bases. V was clipped by 2 bases and J by 6 bases; unmatched bases: 4. Germline CDR1 SGHTA, CDR2 FQGNSA. This CDR3 spans 15 amino acids. CDR3 sequence reads: CASSLKIAGGNIQYF. Written as DNA, the CDR3 is TGTGCCAGCAGCTTAAAGATAGCGGGGGGAAACATTCAGTACTTC.

The chain's CDR3 is CATRTGINEQYF. The CDR3 bases are TGTGCCACCCGGACAGGGATAAACGAGCAGTACTTC. The chain uses TRBV27 and TRBJ2-7, with 8 bases matching TRBD1. The CDR3 spans 12 residues. V lost 10 bases, J lost 5 bases, and 7 bases stayed unmatched. From germline, CDR1 is MNHEY and CDR2 SMNVEV (reference sequence).

CDR3 DNA sequence: TGTGCCAGCAGTTTTAGGGGGTTAGAAGGTTTTACCTTC. Its translation: CASSFRGLEGFTF. This chain links TRBV7-2 with TRBJ1-2, with D possibly TRBD1 on 6 matching bases. CDR3 size: 13 residues. V gave up 6 bases and J gave up 14 bases, with 22 bases separating them. Germline V gene data show CDR1 as SGHTA and CDR2 as FQGNSA.

This chain uses TRBV24-1 with TRBJ2-1, with D possibly being TRBD2 (6 bases). Trimming took 6 bases from V and 4 from J, leaving 15 bases between them. Germline CDR1 reads KGHDR; CDR2 reads SFDVKD. This CDR3 is built from 15 residues. CDR3 loop: CATSLSGPAYNEQFF. The CDR3, as DNA: TGTGCCACCAGTCTTAGCGGCCCCGCGTACAATGAGCAGTTCTTC.

This sequence joins TRBV10-3 and TRBJ1-1; D not resolved. V lost 8 bases and J 4 bases, leaving 17 bases between the germline ends. The CDR3 runs to 14 residues. Germline V gene data show CDR1 as ENHRY and CDR2 as SYGVKD. CDR3: CAISLEARGTEAFF. The CDR3 DNA reads as TGTGCCATCTCGTTGGAGGCGCGGGGCACTGAAGCTTTCTTT.

This clone has only a few counts. The same CDR3 also results from other DNA sequences found in this sample. This CDR3 reads CASSPGLREQYF. DNA of the CDR3: TGTGCCAGCAGCCCAGGACTCCGCGAGCAGTACTTC. This chain links TRBV7-9 with TRBJ2-7, with D possibly matching TRBD2 (5 bases). Germline CDR1 SEHNR, CDR2 FQNEAQ (reference sequence). V was clipped by 5 bases and J by 6 bases, with 11 bases between them. This CDR3 is built from 12 residues. Full variable domain (remainder filled in from reference TRBV7-9 and TRBJ2-7): DTGVSQNPRHKITKRGQNVTFRCDPISEHNRLYWYRQTLGQGPEFLTYFQNEAQLEKSRLLSDRFSAERPKGSFSTLEIQRTEQGDSAMYLCASSPGLREQYFGPGTRLTVT.

This rearrangement joins TRBV7-3 to TRBJ1-1, with TRBD1 matching 7 bases. The CDR3 sequence is 13 residues long. Unmatched junction bases numbered 7, after V lost 5 bases and J lost 7 bases. Germline V lookup: CDR1 SGHTA, CDR2 FQGTGA. The CDR3 loop is CASSADREGEAFF. The CDR3 DNA follows: TGTGCCAGCAGCGCCGACAGGGAAGGTGAAGCTTTCTTT.

This chain joins TRBV5-1 and TRBJ2-7, with D tentatively TRBD1 (5 bases). Per the germline V gene, CDR1 is SGHRS and CDR2 is YFSETQ. The CDR3 has 14 amino acids. The V gene lost 0 bases and the J gene lost 5 bases, with 12 bases spanning the gap. The CDR3 reads CASSLAQGNDEQYF. CDR3 coding DNA: TGCGCCAGCAGCTTGGCGCAGGGAAACGACGAGCAGTACTTC.

The J gene is TRBJ2-1, the V gene TRBV24-1, with TRBD2 matching over 12 bases. CDR3 length: 17 amino acids. The ends lost 4 bases at V and 4 bases at J; junction bases unmatched: 7. Per germline, CDR1 KGHDR and CDR2 SFDVKD. The CDR3 is CATSDPTSGGSYNEQFF. The CDR3, as DNA: TGTGCCACCAGTGACCCGACTAGCGGGGGATCATACAATGAGCAGTTCTTC.

The DNA for the CDR3 is TGTGCTAGTGGTTTGCCGACTAGCGGGGGATTAGAAGGTTACGAGCAGTACTTC. Protein product: CASGLPTSGGLEGYEQYF. V usage is TRBV12-5 and J usage is TRBJ2-7; 12 nucleotides line up with TRBD2. The CDR3 extends over 18 amino acids. The junction had 12 bases not matched to a gene; V was cut back by 2 bases and J by 4 bases. Germline V CDR1 and CDR2: LGHNT, FRNRAP.

The genes are TRBV7-6 and TRBJ1-5, with unresolved D. Germline CDR1 is SGHVS and CDR2 is FNYEAQ. This CDR3 has 15 amino acids. V was shortened by 1 base and J by 2 bases, with 9 bases between the two germline ends. In DNA, the CDR3 is TGTGCCAGCAGCTTAGTTGGCCAGGGCAATCAGCCCCAGCATTTT. It codes for CASSLVGQGNQPQHF.

V usage is TRBV19 and J usage is TRBJ1-2; 7 nucleotides match TRBD1. Germline CDR1 is LNHDA and CDR2 is SQIVND (reference sequence). The ends lost 3 bases at V and 3 bases at J; junction bases unmatched: 7. This CDR3 contains 15 residues. The CDR3 nucleotides read TGTGCCAGTAGTATTCTCTCCGGGACAGACTATGGCTACACCTTC. It yields the protein CASSILSGTDYGYTF.